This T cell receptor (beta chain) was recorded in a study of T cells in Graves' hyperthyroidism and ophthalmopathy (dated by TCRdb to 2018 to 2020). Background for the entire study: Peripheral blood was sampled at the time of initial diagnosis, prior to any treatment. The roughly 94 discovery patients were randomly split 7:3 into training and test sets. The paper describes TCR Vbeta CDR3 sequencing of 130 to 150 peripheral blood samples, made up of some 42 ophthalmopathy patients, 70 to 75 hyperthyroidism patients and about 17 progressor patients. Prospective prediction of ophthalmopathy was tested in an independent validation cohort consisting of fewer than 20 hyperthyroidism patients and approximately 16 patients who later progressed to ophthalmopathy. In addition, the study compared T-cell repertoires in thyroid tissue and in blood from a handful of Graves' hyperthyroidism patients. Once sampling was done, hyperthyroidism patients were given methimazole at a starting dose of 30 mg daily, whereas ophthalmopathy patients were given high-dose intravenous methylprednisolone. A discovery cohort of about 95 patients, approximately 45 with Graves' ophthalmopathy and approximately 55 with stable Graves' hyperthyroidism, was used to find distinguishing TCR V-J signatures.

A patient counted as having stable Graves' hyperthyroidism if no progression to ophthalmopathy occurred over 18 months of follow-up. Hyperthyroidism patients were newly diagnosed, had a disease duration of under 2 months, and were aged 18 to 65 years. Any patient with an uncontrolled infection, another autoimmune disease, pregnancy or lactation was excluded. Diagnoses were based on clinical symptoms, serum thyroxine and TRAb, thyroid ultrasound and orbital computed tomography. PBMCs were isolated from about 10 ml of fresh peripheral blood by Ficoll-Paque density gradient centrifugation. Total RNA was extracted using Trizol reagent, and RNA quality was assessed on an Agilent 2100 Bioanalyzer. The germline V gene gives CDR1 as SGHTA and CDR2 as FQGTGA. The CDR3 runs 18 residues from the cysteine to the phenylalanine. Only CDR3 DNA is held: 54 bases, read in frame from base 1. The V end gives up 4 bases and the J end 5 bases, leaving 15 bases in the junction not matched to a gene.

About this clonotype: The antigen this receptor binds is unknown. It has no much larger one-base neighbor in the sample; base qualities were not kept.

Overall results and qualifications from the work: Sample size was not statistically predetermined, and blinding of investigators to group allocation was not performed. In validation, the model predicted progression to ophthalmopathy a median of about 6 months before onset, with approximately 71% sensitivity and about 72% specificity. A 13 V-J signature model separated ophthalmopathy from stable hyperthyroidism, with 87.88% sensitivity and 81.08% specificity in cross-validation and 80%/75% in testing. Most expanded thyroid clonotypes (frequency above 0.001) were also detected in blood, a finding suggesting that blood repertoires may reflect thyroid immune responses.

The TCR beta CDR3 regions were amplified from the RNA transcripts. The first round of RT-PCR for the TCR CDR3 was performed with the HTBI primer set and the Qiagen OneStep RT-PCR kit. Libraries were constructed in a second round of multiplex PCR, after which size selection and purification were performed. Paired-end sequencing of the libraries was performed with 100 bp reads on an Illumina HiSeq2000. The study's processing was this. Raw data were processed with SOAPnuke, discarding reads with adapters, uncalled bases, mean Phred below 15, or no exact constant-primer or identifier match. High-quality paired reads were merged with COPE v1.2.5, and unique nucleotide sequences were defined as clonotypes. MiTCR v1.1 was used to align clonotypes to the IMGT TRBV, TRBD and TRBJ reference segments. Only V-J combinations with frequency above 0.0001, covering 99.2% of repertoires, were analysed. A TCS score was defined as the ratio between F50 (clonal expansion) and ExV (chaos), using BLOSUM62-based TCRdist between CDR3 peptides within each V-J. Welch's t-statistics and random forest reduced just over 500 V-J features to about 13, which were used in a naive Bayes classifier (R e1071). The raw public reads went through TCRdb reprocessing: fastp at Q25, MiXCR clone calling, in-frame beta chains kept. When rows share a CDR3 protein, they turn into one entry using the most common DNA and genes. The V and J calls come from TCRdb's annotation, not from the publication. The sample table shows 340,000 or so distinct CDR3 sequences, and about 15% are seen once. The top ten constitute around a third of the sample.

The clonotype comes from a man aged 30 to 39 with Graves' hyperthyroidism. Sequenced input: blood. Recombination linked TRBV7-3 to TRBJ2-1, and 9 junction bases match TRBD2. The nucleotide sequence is TGTGCCAGCAGCTCTCAGGGCGATAGCGGGAGTGGGCACAATGAGCAGTTCTTC. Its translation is CASSSQGDSGSGHNEQFF.